This entry features one T cell receptor (beta chain) sequence. The entry originates in a study of T-cell memory formation after mild COVID-19. TCRdb used MiXCR to reprocess the 5' RACE reads, holding one entry per CDR3 protein. The sample has roughly 340,000 distinct CDR3 sequences; 20% to 25% are singletons. With 0 bases removed from V and 3 bases from J, the gap between germline ends came to 14 bases. The CDR3 loop spans 16 amino acids. The germline V gene encodes CDR1 SGHRS and CDR2 YFSETQ. The genes are TRBV5-1 and TRBJ2-3; possible D gene TRBD2, 5 bases. This clonotype was obtained from a man between 18 and 29 years old who had mild COVID-19 (a few samples of this study predate the infection). Cell type and time point are not known. Material: PBMCs or a T cell subset sorted from them (not recorded which). As DNA, the CDR3 is TGCGCCAGCAGCTTGGTCCGGCGCGGGTCGACAGATACGCAGTATTTT. It is translated as CASSLVRRGSTDTQYF.